These T cell receptor beta chains were read from a single sample in a study of blood T cell repertoires in COVID-19. Sequenced by immunoSEQ multiplex PCR; TCRdb stores in-frame clones only, minus some. The sample shows roughly 700,000 clones, around 90% of them seen only once. Sequencing used peripheral blood. These receptors were collected from a woman younger than 30 with acute or convalescent COVID-19. CDR3s include the opening cysteine and the closing phenylalanine or tryptophan. The D gene is left open where the match is weak. Rows give clone size only sometimes, using once, few, many, or a class for an expanded clone.

TRBD1	TRBV24-1	.	TRBJ1-2	TGTGCCACCAGTGTACAGGGGAGTCATGGCTACACCTTC	CATSVQGSHGYTF
TRBD2	TRBV7-9	.	TRBJ2-7	TGTGCCAGCAGCCCCGGGACTAGCCAGTACTTC	CASSPGTSQYF
.	TRBV30	.	TRBJ1-6	TGTGCCTGGAGTTTTGAGGGGACACATAATTCACCCCTCCACTTT	CAWSFEGTHNSPLHF
TRBD1	TRBV10-3	.	TRBJ1-6	TGTGCCATCAGTGAGTCGAGTGGTGACAGGGGTTCACCCCTCCACTTT	CAISESSGDRGSPLHF
.	TRBV6-6	.	TRBJ1-2	TGTGCCAGCACATTAATCGGGTTCGGGTATGGCTACACCTTC	CASTLIGFGYGYTF
.	TRBV30	.	TRBJ1-4	TGTGCCTGGAGTGTCGGGGGGCACAGGAGAAGTAATGAAAAACTGTTTTTT	CAWSVGGHRRSNEKLFF
.	TRBV13	.	TRBJ1-2	TGTGCCAGCAGCTTTGGAGGGGAGTATGGCTACACCTTC	CASSFGGEYGYTF
.	TRBV5-4	once	TRBJ2-5	TGTGCCAGCAGCTTACCCCAGGCGGGGAAAGAGACCCAGTACTTC	CASSLPQAGKETQYF
TRBD1	TRBV28	.	TRBJ1-6	TGTGCCAGCAGTAGACAGGGACGTGGATCACCCCTCCACTTT	CASSRQGRGSPLHF
.	TRBV4-3	.	TRBJ2-7	TGCGCCAGCAGCCCCGAGTTTGCGAGCTCCTACGAGCAGTACTTC	CASSPEFASSYEQYF
TRBD1	TRBV20-1	.	TRBJ1-4	TGCAGTGTCAGGGGGGAGGAAAAACTGTTTTTT	CSVRGEEKLFF
TRBD1	TRBV4-1	.	TRBJ1-2	TGCGCCAGCAGCCGCGACAGGGATGGTGGCTACACCTTC	CASSRDRDGGYTF
.	TRBV14	.	TRBJ1-4	TGTGCCAGCAGCCATGGGCCCCGAGGGTCTACTAATGAAAAACTGTTTTTT	CASSHGPRGSTNEKLFF
.	TRBV5-4	.	TRBJ2-5	TGTGCCAGCAGCTTGGAAAGGGGAGGAGAGACCCAGTACTTC	CASSLERGGETQYF
.	TRBV10-2	.	TRBJ2-7	TGCGCCAGCAGTGAGTCGGTCGACAGGATCTACGAGCAGTACTTC	CASSESVDRIYEQYF